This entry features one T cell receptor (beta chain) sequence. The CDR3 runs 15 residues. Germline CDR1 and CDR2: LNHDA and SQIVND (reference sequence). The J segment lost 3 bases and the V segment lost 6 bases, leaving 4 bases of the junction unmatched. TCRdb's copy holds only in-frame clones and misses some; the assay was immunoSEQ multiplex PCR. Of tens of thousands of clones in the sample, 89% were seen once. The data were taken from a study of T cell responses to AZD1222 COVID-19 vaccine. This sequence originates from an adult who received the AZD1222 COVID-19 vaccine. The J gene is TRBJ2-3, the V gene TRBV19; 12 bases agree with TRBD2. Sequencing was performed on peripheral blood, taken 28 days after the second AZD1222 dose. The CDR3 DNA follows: TGTGCCAGTAGCGGACTAGCGGGGAGGACAGATACGCAGTATTTT. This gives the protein CASSGLAGRTDTQYF.